This T cell receptor (beta chain) is from a study of blood T cell repertoires in COVID-19. Study at large: Samples of COVID-19 (acute and convalescent) were obtained from the United States, Italy and Spain.

The CDR3 covers 15 residues. Germline V CDR1 and CDR2: SGDLS, YYNGEE. With 4 bases removed from V and 8 bases from J, the gap between germline ends came to 21 bases. Authors' methods: Reference gene primers were amplified, and this amplification served to estimate nucleated cell counts. Data came from immunoSEQ multiplex PCR; TCRdb stores just in-frame clones and leaves some out. That table furnishes V, J and clone size, whereas the DNA furnished D and trimming. The data hold roughly 150,000 clones, with 84% observed a single time. Recruitment covered under 25 US areas and drew participants whose ages spanned roughly 18 to 90 years. Participants' own reports of clinical history determined their cohort assignment.

Sample: PBMCs or T cells enriched from blood (not recorded which). The sequence derives from a woman in her 50s who had recovered from COVID-19. This chain uses TRBV9 with TRBJ1-2; tentative D call: TRBD1 (6 bases). The CDR3 DNA reads as TGTGCCAGCAGCCCCTTTGGTAATGGGGGCTCGGGCTACACCTTC. As protein: CASSPFGNGGSGYTF.